This T cell receptor (beta chain) was sequenced during a study of T cell changes during pregnancy in multiple sclerosis. This clone turned up a few times. Libraries were prepared by immunoSEQ multiplex PCR; TCRdb keeps only in-frame clonotypes and omits some of them. Of under 70,000 clones in the sample, roughly 91% were seen once. Germline CDR1 reads LNHDA; CDR2 reads SQIVND (reference sequence). Between the trimmed V and J ends, which lost 3 bases and 0 bases, there was a span of 12 bases. The CDR3 loop spans 15 amino acids. The chain recombines TRBV19 with TRBJ2-7; D remains ambiguous. The receptor was derived from a female donor in good health, enrolled as a control in a pregnancy study. Sample: peripheral blood, taken in the third trimester of pregnancy. In DNA, the CDR3 is TGTGCCAGTAGTATTGGCCCCTCGCTCTCCTACGAGCAGTACTTC. Its translation: CASSIGPSLSYEQYF.